The 6 T cell receptor beta chains in this list originate from one sample, sequenced in a study of T cell responses to AZD1222 COVID-19 vaccine. Libraries were prepared by immunoSEQ multiplex PCR; TCRdb keeps only in-frame clonotypes and omits some of them. There are roughly 80,000 clones in the sample; approximately 87% occur only once, and roughly 4.8% lies in the top ten. Specimen: peripheral blood, collected on day 0 of MenACWY control vaccination. These TCRs come from an adult in good health.

This chain connects TRBV9 to TRBJ2-1, with 16 bases that match TRBD2. The germline gives CDR1 SGDLS, CDR2 YYNGEE. The CDR3 runs 19 residues. V gave up 0 bases and J gave up 6 bases; unmatched junction bases: 9. The CDR3 spells CASSVAVGTSGRVGNEQFF. Here the CDR3 DNA reads TGTGCCAGCAGCGTAGCTGTGGGGACTAGCGGGAGGGTGGGCAATGAGCAGTTCTTC.

The CDR3 protein is CASSPTGGYGYTF. CDR3 in DNA: TGTGCCAGCTCACCGACAGGGGGGTATGGCTACACCTTC. The J gene is TRBJ1-2, the V gene TRBV18, with 9 bases aligning to TRBD1. CDR3 length equals 13 residues. CDR1 KGHSH and CDR2 LQKENI come from the germline V gene. V lost 3 bases, J lost 5 bases, and 1 base stayed unmatched.

The CDR3 nucleotides read TGTGCCAGCAGTCTCTTGCAGGAGCAGTACTTC. Translation: CASSLLQEQYF. The rearrangement joins TRBV12-3 or TRBV12-4 to TRBJ2-7; D gene ambiguous. With 5 bases removed from V and 7 bases from J, the gap between germline ends came to 9 bases. The CDR3 length is 11 residues.

The chain employs TRBV19 and TRBJ2-3; D is uncertain. CDR3 length: 13 amino acids. Between the trimmed V and J ends, which lost 3 bases and 3 bases, there was a span of 7 bases. Germline V gene sequence: CDR1 LNHDA, CDR2 SQIVND (reference sequence). CDR3 bases: TGTGCCAGTAGTATTCGGGTAACAGATACGCAGTATTTT. Translated: CASSIRVTDTQYF.

The CDR3 sequence: CASGGDSGSDEQFF. As DNA, the CDR3 is TGTGCCAGCGGGGGGGATAGCGGGAGCGATGAGCAGTTCTTC. The rearrangement links TRBV25-1 to TRBJ2-1, with 9 bases identical to TRBD2. Germline-derived CDR1 and CDR2 are MGHDK and SYGVNS. This CDR3 has 14 residues. V lost 8 bases to trimming and J lost 8 bases; unmatched junction nucleotides: 10. Filled out from reference TRBV25-1 and TRBJ2-1, the complete variable domain reads EADIYQTPRYLVIGTGKKITLECSQTMGHDKMYWYQQDPGMELHLIHYSYGVNSTEKGDLSSESTVSRIRTEHFPLTLESARPSHTSQYLCASGGDSGSDEQFFGPGTRLTVL.

This chain links TRBV5-4 with TRBJ2-6; the D is unclear. Germline assignment: CDR1 SGHNT and CDR2 YYREEE (reference sequence). V was cut by 1 base and J by 0 bases, with 5 bases left in between. CDR3 length equals 15 residues. DNA of the CDR3: TGTGCCAGCAGCTTGCCGGTCTCTGGGGCCAACGTCCTGACTTTC. This translates into CASSLPVSGANVLTF.